Below, one TCR beta chain is given with its context. The source of the sample is a study of T cell repertoires in ileal Crohn's disease. The CDR3 length is 17 residues. Germline CDR1 SGHKS, CDR2 YYEKEE (reference sequence). With 0 bases clipped from V and 0 bases from J, the junction kept 3 bases outside the gene matches. Libraries were prepared by immunoSEQ multiplex PCR; TCRdb keeps only in-frame clonotypes and omits some of them. The sample holds over 6,000 clones; 70% are singletons and the top ten take 15% to 20%. The sequenced sample consisted of ileal tissue. The sequence was collected from an adult with Crohn's disease. This chain uses TRBV5-5 with TRBJ1-4; 9 bases agree with TRBD1. The CDR3 loop reads CASSLGQGGATNEKLFF. The CDR3 DNA reads TGTGCCAGCAGCTTGGGACAGGGGGGTGCAACTAATGAAAAACTGTTTTTT. The full variable domain, in which reference TRBV5-5 and TRBJ1-4 provide the parts outside the CDR3, is DAGVTQSPTHLIKTRGQQVTLRCSPISGHKSVSWYQQVLGQGPQFIFQYYEKEERGRGNFPDRFSARQFPNYSSELNVNALLLGDSALYLCASSLGQGGATNEKLFFGSGTQLSVL.